The rows below give T cell receptor beta chains drawn from one sample of a study of CXCR3-negative and CXCR3-positive naive CD8 T cells. TCRdb reprocessed the 5' RACE reads and stores each CDR3 protein as one record, lacking DNA. Its table records roughly 86,000 distinct CDR3 sequences. The sequenced sample consisted of naive CXCR3- CD8+ T cells from blood. These receptors were collected from a human donor in good health. Some clones in this sample may be carry-over from other donors' samples. The CDR3 runs from the conserved cysteine through the conserved F or W.

V gene	J gene	CDR3 protein
TRBV14	TRBJ2-7	CASSQQGAHEQYF
TRBV10-3	TRBJ2-1	CAISEPTGIHEQFF
TRBV7-9	TRBJ2-5	CASSWDSGTQYF
TRBV29-1	TRBJ2-5	CSVLGGGETQYF
TRBV20-1	TRBJ2-7	CSARTGGLGEQYF
TRBV6-2/TRBV6-3	TRBJ1-1	CASRPPWDTEAFF
TRBV21-1	TRBJ2-7	CASSKVHFLTYEQYF
TRBV6-4	TRBJ2-2	CASKFQARELFF
TRBV21-1	TRBJ2-7	CASSKKRRTGGSYEQYF
TRBV7-9	TRBJ2-1	CASSIPGTSTNEQFF
TRBV29-1	TRBJ2-7	CSVEASYEQYF
TRBV20-1	TRBJ1-6	CSASVRRQGMYSPLHF
TRBV21-1	TRBJ1-2	CASSGRDKNYGYTF
TRBV29-1	TRBJ1-1	CSVQMNTEAFF
TRBV4-1	TRBJ2-3	CANTDRGHTDTQYF
TRBV6-2/TRBV6-3	TRBJ2-2	CASSSGRENTGELFF
TRBV11-3	TRBJ2-1	CASSTQRGAGNEQFF
TRBV29-1	TRBJ2-7	CSAVLAGAYEQYF
TRBV20-1	TRBJ1-1	CSAGRDRGLTEAFF
TRBV28	TRBJ2-7	CASTLKGQTIYEQYF
TRBV12-5	TRBJ2-2	CASDKVDTGELFF
TRBV6-5	TRBJ1-1	CASSYQGQGTEAFF
TRBV5-1	TRBJ2-1	CASSLSLAGYPSYNEQFF
TRBV7-9	TRBJ1-6	CATSRQGGINSPLHF
TRBV15	TRBJ2-1	CATTTGYNEQFF
TRBV6-4	TRBJ2-6	CASSVGVGANVLTF
TRBV15	TRBJ1-2	CATSTPPPGPAGGYTF
TRBV10-3	TRBJ2-7	CATGRAYEQYF
TRBV14	TRBJ1-1	CASSQVLGTEAFF
TRBV29-1	TRBJ2-1	CSVEGTGGDNEQFF
TRBV21-1	TRBJ1-1	CASSAHKVSGLGTEAFF
TRBV25-1	TRBJ2-6	CASSEGSVGQMTPGANVLTF
TRBV6-2/TRBV6-3	TRBJ1-5	CASSLDRGSGQPQHF
TRBV4-1	TRBJ2-1	CASSQDSAAGMDNEQFF
TRBV6-5	TRBJ2-7	CASSYDRSYEQYF
TRBV29-1	TRBJ2-7	CSVVEPGQGPRSSYEQYF
TRBV12-3/TRBV12-4	TRBJ2-3	CASSLNLSGGPGTSSTDTQYF
TRBV4-2	TRBJ2-6	CASSQDNSGANVLTF
TRBV29-1	TRBJ2-7	CSGGGGFYEQYF
TRBV6-2/TRBV6-3	TRBJ1-1	CASSQSENTEAFF
TRBV28	TRBJ1-4	CASSARTETTTNEKLFF